The 15 T cell receptor beta chains in this list originate from one sample, sequenced in a study of T cell responses to AZD1222 COVID-19 vaccine. Clones were read by immunoSEQ multiplex PCR, and TCRdb kept only the in-frame ones, dropping some. The sample yields about 150,000 clones, approximately 89% seen once. The specimen comprised peripheral blood, sampled on day 0 of AZD1222 vaccination. These receptors came from an adult in good health.

V and J are TRBV6-2 or TRBV6-3 and TRBJ2-6; no definite D call. CDR1 is MNHEY, CDR2 SVGEGT, per germline. Trimming pared 6 bases from V and 0 bases from J, leaving 9 bases between. This CDR3 is built from 15 residues. The DNA of the CDR3 is TGTGCCAGCAGCAGCAGTGTCTCTGGGGCCAACGTCCTGACTTTC. Amino acids: CASSSSVSGANVLTF.

This clone has only one observation. J is TRBJ2-5 and V is TRBV27; D gene unclear. Germline values: CDR1 MNHEY, CDR2 SMNVEV (reference sequence). Trimming took 5 bases from V and 3 from J, leaving 16 bases between them. The CDR3 consists of 15 residues. CDR3 loop: CASSPLPSREETQYF. CDR3 DNA: TGTGCCAGCAGTCCCCTCCCCTCACGAGAAGAGACCCAGTACTTC.

The J gene is TRBJ2-7, the V gene TRBV6-1; 8 nucleotides match TRBD2. CDR3 size: 14 residues. With V trimmed by 2 bases and J by 6 bases, 6 bases remained unmatched. CDR1 and CDR2 (germline): MNHNS, SASEGT. The CDR3 reads CASSEFVAGGEQYF. CDR3 nucleotide sequence: TGTGCCAGCAGTGAATTTGTGGCGGGAGGCGAGCAGTACTTC.

This chain joins TRBV30 and TRBJ1-3; 7 nucleotides align to TRBD1. This CDR3 contains 16 residues. The germline CDR1 and CDR2 sequences are GTSNPN and SVGIG (reference sequence). The V segment lost 0 bases and the J segment 0 bases; nucleotides outside the gene matches: 5. This CDR3 reads CAWSVGTASSGNTIYF. In DNA form, the CDR3 reads TGTGCCTGGAGTGTGGGGACAGCAAGCTCTGGAAACACCATATATTTT.

The rearrangement joins TRBV19 to TRBJ2-5; 7 bases are a match to TRBD1. Germline CDR1 reads LNHDA; CDR2 reads SQIVND (reference sequence). This CDR3 has 14 amino acids. V was pared by 6 bases and J by 4 bases, with 8 bases of the junction left unmatched. The CDR3 sequence is CASRSTQGRETQYF. CDR3 bases: TGTGCCAGTAGGTCTACACAGGGGCGAGAGACCCAGTACTTC. Complete variable domain (other parts from reference TRBV19 and TRBJ2-5): DGGITQSPKYLFRKEGQNVTLSCEQNLNHDAMYWYRQDPGQGLRLIYYSQIVNDFQKGDIAEGYSVSREKKESFPLTVTSAQKNPTAFYLCASRSTQGRETQYFGPGTRLLVL.

V and J are TRBV21-1 and TRBJ1-1. TRBV21-1 is noted as a pseudogene. This CDR3 region has 18 residues. The CDR3 here is CASSKDRARLCMNTEAFF. For the CDR3, the DNA is TGTGCCAGCAGCAAAGACCGGGCCCGACTCTGCATGAACACTGAAGCTTTCTTT.

Comment on this clone: The junction shows a germline mismatch at one end, possibly a read error. The chain combines TRBV9 with TRBJ1-4; 9 nucleotides align to TRBD1. Germline lookup yields CDR1 SGDLS and CDR2 YYNGEE. This CDR3 is 13 amino acids long. CDR3 nucleotides: TGTGCCAGCAGCGCGGGGGACAGGGAAAGACTAACTTTT. This translates into CASSAGDRERLTF.

This clone showed up just a few times. This rearrangement joins TRBV6-6 to TRBJ1-4; D uncertain. V was trimmed by 2 bases and J by 7 bases, leaving 11 bases between them. From germline, CDR1 is MNHNY and CDR2 SVGAGI (reference sequence). This CDR3 comprises 14 residues. CDR3 nucleotides: TGTGCCAGCAGTTACGGAAGGGTGGGTGAAAAACTGTTTTTT. It specifies CASSYGRVGEKLFF.

This chain links TRBV11-2 with TRBJ1-6; 12 positions agree with TRBD1. V gave up 1 base and J gave up 7 bases; unmatched junction bases: 11. In germline, CDR1 is SGHAT, CDR2 FQNNGV. This CDR3 contains 19 residues. The CDR3 coding sequence is TGTGCCAGCAGCTTAGGATGGCCGGGACAGGGGGCGGGCAATTCACCCCTCCACTTT. It translates to CASSLGWPGQGAGNSPLHF.

This clone occurred a few times. The V call is TRBV19, the J call TRBJ2-3; D is perhaps TRBD2 (5 bases). The CDR3 length is 14 residues. Germline V lookup: CDR1 LNHDA, CDR2 SQIVND (reference sequence). V was cut by 5 bases and J by 5 bases, with 14 bases left in between. In DNA form, the CDR3 reads TGTGCCAGTAGTCCCCGCCCCGGGAAAGATACGCAGTATTTT. Its protein product is CASSPRPGKDTQYF. Variable domain in full (rest from reference TRBV19 and TRBJ2-3): DGGITQSPKYLFRKEGQNVTLSCEQNLNHDAMYWYRQDPGQGLRLIYYSQIVNDFQKGDIAEGYSVSREKKESFPLTVTSAQKNPTAFYLCASSPRPGKDTQYFGPGTRLTVL.

As DNA, the CDR3 is TGTGCCAGCAGTTTGGGGGTGGGTAACGAGCAGTACTTC. Its translation is CASSLGVGNEQYF. This chain uses TRBV12-3 or TRBV12-4 with TRBJ2-7; D may correspond to TRBD1 or TRBD2 (5 bases each). The CDR3 runs to 13 residues. V lost 3 bases, J lost 5 bases, and 11 bases lay in between.

The V gene is TRBV27, the J gene TRBJ2-7; TRBD1 aligns across 9 bases. Trimming at V came to 4 bases and at J to 1 base, leaving 5 bases not matched to a gene. The germline V gene has CDR1 MNHEY and CDR2 SMNVEV (reference sequence). The CDR3 is 15 residues long. DNA of the CDR3: TGTGCCAGCAGTTACCTGGGGACAGGGTCCTACGAGCAGTACTTC. Translation: CASSYLGTGSYEQYF.

The CDR3 region has the DNA TGTGCCAGCAGCCAAGGGACTAGCGGGCGTCACTACGAGCAGTACTTC. It encodes CASSQGTSGRHYEQYF. This chain connects TRBV3-1 (or the pseudogene TRBV3-2) to TRBJ2-7; 11 nucleotides match TRBD2. J lost 3 bases, V lost 1 base, and 5 bases had no gene match. This CDR3 spans 16 amino acids. Germline CDR1 is LGHDT and CDR2 is YNNKEL (reference sequence).

This chain connects TRBV18 to TRBJ2-6, with D possibly matching TRBD2 (6 bases). CDR1 and CDR2 (germline): KGHSH, LQKENI. Trimming took off 3 bases at V and 2 bases at J, with 20 bases between the two ends. The CDR3 consists of 19 residues. CDR3 in DNA: TGTGCCAGCTCACCCCTTGTCGTACCGGGAGTAGCTGGGGCCAACGTCCTGACTTTC. Amino acids: CASSPLVVPGVAGANVLTF.

V usage is TRBV5-1 and J usage is TRBJ2-2; D remains ambiguous. The CDR3 length is 14 residues. Germline V CDR1 and CDR2: SGHRS, YFSETQ. The ends were cut back, 3 bases at V and 0 bases at J, with 6 bases in the middle. The DNA of the CDR3 is TGCGCCAGCAGCTGGGGATCGAACACCGGGGAGCTGTTTTTT. Residues: CASSWGSNTGELFF.